A selection of T cell receptor beta chains follows, all from one sample in a study of beta chain features in type 1 diabetes. Generated by immunoSEQ multiplex PCR, the TCRdb table keeps only in-frame clones and is missing some. The table lists hundreds of thousands of clones, 30% of them singletons, with more than 0.055% in the top ten. Sample: naive CD4+ T cells from blood. The source is a man in his late teens or twenties in good health. CDR3s include the opening cysteine and the closing phenylalanine or tryptophan. The D gene is left open where the match is weak. Expanded clones are given a class, and other clones once, few, many or no size at all.

cdr3_aa | cdr3_nt | d_call | clone_size | j_call | v_call
CASSQVGNEKLFF | TGCGCCAGCAGCCAAGTTGGAAATGAAAAACTGTTTTTT | - | few | TRBJ1-4 | TRBV4-1
CAWAQGLAPWEQYF | TGTGCCTGGGCCCAGGGACTAGCCCCCTGGGAGCAGTACTTC | TRBD2 | - | TRBJ2-5 | TRBV30
CASSLLAQNTGELFF | TGTGCCAGCAGCTTACTAGCTCAGAACACCGGGGAGCTGTTTTTT | - | few | TRBJ2-2 | TRBV7-9
CASSLGVRDTQYF | TGTGCCAGCAGTCTGGGGGTAAGAGATACGCAGTATTTT | - | - | TRBJ2-3 | TRBV28
CASVVAGTNNEQFF | TGTGCCAGCGTTGTAGCGGGAACGAACAATGAGCAGTTCTTC | TRBD2 | few | TRBJ2-1 | TRBV5-6
CASSQSGQGMIYGYTF | TGCGCCAGCAGCCAATCCGGACAGGGGATGATCTATGGCTACACCTTC | TRBD1 | few | TRBJ1-2 | TRBV4-3
CAISRGLAVQETQYF | TGTGCCATCAGCCGAGGACTAGCGGTCCAAGAGACCCAGTACTTC | TRBD2 | - | TRBJ2-5 | TRBV10-3
CASSQGTPLSSYNEQFF | TGCGCCAGCAGCCAAGGGACTCCCCTTAGTTCCTACAATGAGCAGTTCTTC | - | few | TRBJ2-1 | TRBV4-1
CSVVMGLNGYTF | TGCAGCGTTGTAATGGGTTTGAATGGCTACACCTTC | - | few | TRBJ1-2 | TRBV29-1
CASSLTGRDEQFF | TGTGCCAGCAGTTTAACCGGGAGGGATGAGCAGTTCTTC | TRBD2 | - | TRBJ2-1 | TRBV11-2
CASSARLAVHTGNEQFF | TGTGCCAGTAGTGCAAGACTAGCGGTTCATACCGGGAATGAGCAGTTCTTC | TRBD2 | - | TRBJ2-1 | TRBV19
CAIRDRLQDEQYF | TGTGCCATCAGGGACAGGCTTCAGGATGAGCAGTACTTC | TRBD1 | few | TRBJ2-7 | TRBV10-3
CASSQTGKETQYF | TGTGCCAGCAGCCAGACAGGGAAAGAGACCCAGTACTTC | TRBD1 | - | TRBJ2-5 | TRBV2
CSAEGYTF | TGCAGTGCTGAGGGCTACACCTTC | - | - | TRBJ1-2 | TRBV20-1
CSVLAGRWASEQYF | TGCAGCGTCCTAGCGGGACGTTGGGCATCCGAGCAGTACTTC | TRBD2 | - | TRBJ2-7 | TRBV29-1
CASSPGTGEPDTQYF | TGTGCCAGCTCACCCGGGACAGGGGAACCAGATACGCAGTATTTT | TRBD1 | few | TRBJ2-3 | TRBV18
CASSLAAAGAPDTQYF | TGCGCCAGCAGCTTGGCCGCGGCGGGAGCTCCAGATACGCAGTATTTT | TRBD2 | few | TRBJ2-3 | TRBV5-1
CASSGQIYNEQFF | TGTGCCAGCAGTGGACAGATTTACAATGAGCAGTTCTTC | - | - | TRBJ2-1 | TRBV6-1
CASRQGNRNNEQFF | TGTGCCAGCCGACAGGGTAATCGGAACAATGAGCAGTTCTTC | TRBD1 | - | TRBJ2-1 | TRBV6-5
CASSLDGGYYNEQFF | TGTGCCAGCAGCTTAGACGGCGGGTACTACAATGAGCAGTTCTTC | - | - | TRBJ2-1 | TRBV7-2
CALGTLYNEQFF | TGTGCCTTGGGGACACTATACAATGAGCAGTTCTTC | - | few | TRBJ2-1 | TRBV7-9
CATSSWPKGNTEAFF | TGTGCCACCAGCAGTTGGCCCAAGGGGAACACTGAAGCTTTCTTT | - | few | TRBJ1-1 | TRBV15
CASSLEAGGYNEQFF | TGTGCCAGCAGCTTAGAGGCTGGCGGATACAATGAGCAGTTCTTC | - | few | TRBJ2-1 | TRBV7-7
CAWTVGAETQYF | TGTGCCTGGACCGTGGGCGCGGAGACCCAGTACTTC | - | - | TRBJ2-5 | TRBV30